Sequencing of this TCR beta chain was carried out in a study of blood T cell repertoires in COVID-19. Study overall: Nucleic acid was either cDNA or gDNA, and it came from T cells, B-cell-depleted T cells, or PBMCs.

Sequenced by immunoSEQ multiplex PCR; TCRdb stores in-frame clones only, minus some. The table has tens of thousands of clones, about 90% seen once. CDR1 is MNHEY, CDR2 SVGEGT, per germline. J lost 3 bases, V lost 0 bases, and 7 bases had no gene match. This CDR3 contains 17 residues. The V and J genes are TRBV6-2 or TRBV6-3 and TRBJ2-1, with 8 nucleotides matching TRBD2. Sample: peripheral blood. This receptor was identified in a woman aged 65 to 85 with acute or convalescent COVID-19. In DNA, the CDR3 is TGTGCCAGCAGTTACTCGTCGGTAGCGGGGATCTACAATGAGCAGTTCTTC. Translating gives CASSYSSVAGIYNEQFF.